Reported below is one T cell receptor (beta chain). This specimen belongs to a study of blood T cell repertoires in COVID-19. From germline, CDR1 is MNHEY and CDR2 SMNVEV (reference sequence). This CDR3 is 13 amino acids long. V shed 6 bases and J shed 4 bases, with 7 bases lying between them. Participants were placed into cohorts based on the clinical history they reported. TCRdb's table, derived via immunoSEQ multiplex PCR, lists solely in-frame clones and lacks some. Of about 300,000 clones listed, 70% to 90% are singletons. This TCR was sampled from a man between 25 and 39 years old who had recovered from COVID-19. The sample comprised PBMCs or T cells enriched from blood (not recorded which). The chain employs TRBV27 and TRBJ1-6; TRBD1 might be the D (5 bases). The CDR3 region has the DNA TGTGCCAGCAGGCAGGGATATAATTCACCCCTCCACTTT. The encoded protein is CASRQGYNSPLHF.